One and the same sample provided the 8 T cell receptor beta chains below, sequenced in a study of T cell responses to AZD1222 COVID-19 vaccine. TCRdb's table, derived via immunoSEQ multiplex PCR, lists solely in-frame clones and lacks some. The sample shows about 120,000 clones, more than 70% of them seen only once. The sample was peripheral blood, taken 28 days after the second AZD1222 dose. Every receptor here comes from an adult who received the AZD1222 COVID-19 vaccine.

This chain joins TRBV10-1 and TRBJ2-1; D uncertain. The CDR3 length is 13 residues. The V end was cut by 6 bases, the J end by 3 bases, with 9 bases between. Germline values: CDR1 WNHNN, CDR2 SYGVQD (reference sequence). In DNA form, the CDR3 reads TGCGCCAGCAGCCCCGAAGTCTACAATGAGCAGTTCTTC. Translation gives CASSPEVYNEQFF.

The gene calls are TRBV5-1 and TRBJ2-7; D remains unclear. The germline CDR1 and CDR2 sequences are SGHRS and YFSETQ. CDR3 length: 11 residues. Trimming stripped 4 bases from V and 3 bases from J, with 5 bases between. CDR3 sequence reads: CASSANYEQYF. In nucleotides, the CDR3 is TGCGCCAGCAGCGCCAACTACGAGCAGTACTTC.

The V call is TRBV28, the J call TRBJ2-7; 8 bases line up with TRBD2. Losses at the gene ends were 7 bases for V and 2 bases for J; bases not matched to a gene: 7. The CDR3 extends over 14 amino acids. Germline V CDR1 and CDR2: MDHEN, SYDVKM. The CDR3 protein is CASKSGRTTYEQYF. The CDR3 bases are TGTGCCAGCAAAAGCGGGAGAACTACCTACGAGCAGTACTTC.

The chain is built from TRBV2 and TRBJ1-4, with 8 bases matching TRBD1. The CDR3 covers 17 residues. The ends lost 6 bases at V and 3 bases at J; junction bases unmatched: 12. CDR1 and CDR2 (germline): SNHLY, FYNNEI. CDR3 DNA: TGTGCCAGCAGAACGGTTGGGACAGGACATCCTAATGAAAAACTGTTTTTT. This sequence encodes CASRTVGTGHPNEKLFF.

This chain joins TRBV6-2 or TRBV6-3 and TRBJ1-1; D ambiguous. Germline CDR1 MNHEY, CDR2 SVGEGT. This CDR3 is built from 15 residues. Trimming left V 0 bases short and J 2 bases short, with 10 bases between. CDR3 sequence reads: CASSYSSRSNTEAFF. DNA for the CDR3: TGTGCCAGCAGTTACTCGAGTCGGAGTAACACTGAAGCTTTCTTT.

This clone was observed once. V gene TRBV2 combines with J gene TRBJ1-1; D not resolved. CDR3 length: 14 amino acids. The germline CDR1 and CDR2 sequences are SNHLY and FYNNEI. Trimming removed 5 bases from V and 4 bases from J, with 14 bases in between. DNA of the CDR3: TGTGCCAGCAGTCCAAGCCCGGCGTTCACTGAAGCTTTCTTT. Encoded protein: CASSPSPAFTEAFF.

The gene calls are TRBV7-8 and TRBJ1-2; D possibly corresponds to TRBD1 (6 bases). V was clipped by 1 base and J by 0 bases, with 9 bases between them. The CDR3 totals 15 residues. Germline V CDR1 and CDR2: SGHVS, FQNEAQ. The chain's CDR3 is CASSLGRGANYGYTF. The CDR3 bases are TGTGCCAGCAGCTTAGGAAGGGGGGCTAACTATGGCTACACCTTC.

The chain is built from TRBV4-1 and TRBJ2-2, with TRBD2 matching 7 bases. V lost 1 base and J lost 2; bases outside the gene matches: 7. CDR1 and CDR2 (germline): MGHRA, YSYEKL. This CDR3 is 17 amino acids long. CDR3 DNA: TGCGCCAGCAGCCAAGGTCTTCTAGCGGCCAACACCGGGGAGCTGTTTTTT. It encodes CASSQGLLAANTGELFF.